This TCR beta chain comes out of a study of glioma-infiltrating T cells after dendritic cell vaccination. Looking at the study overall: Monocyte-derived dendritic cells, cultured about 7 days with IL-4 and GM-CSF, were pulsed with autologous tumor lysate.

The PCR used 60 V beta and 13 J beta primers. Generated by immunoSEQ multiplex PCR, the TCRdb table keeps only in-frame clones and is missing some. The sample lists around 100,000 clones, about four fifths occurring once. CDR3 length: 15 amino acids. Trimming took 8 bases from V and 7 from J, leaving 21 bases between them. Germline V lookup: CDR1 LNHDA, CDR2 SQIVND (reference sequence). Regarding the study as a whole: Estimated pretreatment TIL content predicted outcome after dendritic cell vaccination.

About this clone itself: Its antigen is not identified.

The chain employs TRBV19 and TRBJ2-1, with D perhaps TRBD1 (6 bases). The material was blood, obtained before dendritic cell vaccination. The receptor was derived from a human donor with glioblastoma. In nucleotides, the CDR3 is TGTGCCAGTGCCATAGGGGCAGGGGTCAGGAATGAGCAGTTCTTC. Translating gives CASAIGAGVRNEQFF.